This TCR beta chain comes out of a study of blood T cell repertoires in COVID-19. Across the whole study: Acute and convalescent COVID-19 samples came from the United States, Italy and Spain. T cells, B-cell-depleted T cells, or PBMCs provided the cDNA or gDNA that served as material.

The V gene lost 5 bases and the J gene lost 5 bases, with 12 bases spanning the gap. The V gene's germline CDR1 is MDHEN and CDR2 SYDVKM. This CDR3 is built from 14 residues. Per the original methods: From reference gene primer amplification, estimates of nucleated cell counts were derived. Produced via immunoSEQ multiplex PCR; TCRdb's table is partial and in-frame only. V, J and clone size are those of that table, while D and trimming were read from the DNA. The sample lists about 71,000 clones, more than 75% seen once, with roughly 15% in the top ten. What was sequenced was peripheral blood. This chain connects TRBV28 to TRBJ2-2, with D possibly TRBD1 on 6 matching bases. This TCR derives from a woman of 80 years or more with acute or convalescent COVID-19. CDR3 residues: CASSRDTLTGELFF. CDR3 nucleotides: TGTGCCAGCAGTCGGGACACCTTGACCGGGGAGCTGTTTTTT.